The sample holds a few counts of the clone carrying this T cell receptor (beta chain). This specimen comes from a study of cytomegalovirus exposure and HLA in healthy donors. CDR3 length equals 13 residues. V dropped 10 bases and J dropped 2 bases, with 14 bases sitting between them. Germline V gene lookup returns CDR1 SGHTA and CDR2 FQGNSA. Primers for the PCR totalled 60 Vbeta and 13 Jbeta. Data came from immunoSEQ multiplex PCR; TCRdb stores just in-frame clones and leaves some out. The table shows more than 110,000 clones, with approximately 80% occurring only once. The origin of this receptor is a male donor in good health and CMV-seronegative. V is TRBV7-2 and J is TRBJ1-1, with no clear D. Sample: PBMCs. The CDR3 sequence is CATAPHPNTEAFF. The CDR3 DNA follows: TGTGCCACCGCCCCACATCCAAACACTGAAGCTTTCTTT.